These 20 T cell receptor beta chains originate from one sample sequenced in a study of shared clonotypes between healthy human individuals. Produced via immunoSEQ multiplex PCR; TCRdb's table is partial and in-frame only. The sample gives hundreds of thousands of clones, around 87% of which show up once; around 16% is in the top ten. The sequenced sample was memory CD8+ T cells sorted from blood. Documented subset: CD45RO+ cells pooled with CCR7-negative TemRA cells. The receptors here all came from a man younger than 35 in good health.

The V call is TRBV27, the J call TRBJ1-4; D call uncertain. Germline-derived CDR1 and CDR2 are MNHEY and SMNVEV (reference sequence). Trimming took off 8 bases at V and 3 bases at J, with 13 bases between the two ends. The CDR3 has 14 amino acids. The CDR3 sequence is CASASPGSNEKLFF. CDR3 DNA: TGTGCCAGCGCCAGTCCAGGTTCTAATGAAAAACTGTTTTTT. Combining the CDR3 with reference TRBV27 and TRBJ1-4 gives the whole variable domain EAQVTQNPRYLITVTGKKLTVTCSQNMNHEYMSWYRQDPGLGLRQIYYSMNVEVTDKGDVPEGYKVSRKEKRNFPLILESPSPNQTSLYFCASASPGSNEKLFFGSGTQLSVL.

This clone was counted ten times or more. V gene TRBV5-6 combines with J gene TRBJ1-1; 8 bases agree with TRBD1. This CDR3 contains 13 residues. Germline trimming cut 5 bases from V and 7 bases from J; bases unmatched to any gene: 7. Germline assignment: CDR1 SGHDT and CDR2 YYEEEE. The CDR3 region is CASRGQDLHEAFF. The CDR3 coding sequence is TGTGCCAGCAGGGGACAGGATCTTCATGAAGCTTTCTTT.

V gene TRBV27 combines with J gene TRBJ1-4; TRBD1 matches at 7 bases. Germline CDR1 and CDR2: MNHEY and SMNVEV (reference sequence). This CDR3 is 13 amino acids long. V lost 6 bases to trimming and J lost 7 bases; unmatched junction nucleotides: 5. Here the CDR3 reads CASRPGGGEKLFF. The CDR3 coding sequence is TGTGCCAGCAGACCAGGGGGTGGTGAAAAACTGTTTTTT.

CDR3 sequence (DNA): TGTGCCAGCAGCTTTTGGGCGGGGGGTTCCTACAATGAGCAGTTCTTC. Translation: CASSFWAGGSYNEQFF. The rearrangement joins TRBV11-2 to TRBJ2-1, with 8 bases identical to TRBD2. The CDR3 length is 16 residues. Per germline, CDR1 SGHAT and CDR2 FQNNGV. J was trimmed by 1 base and V by 3 bases; bases with no gene match: 5. Variable domain in full (rest from reference TRBV11-2 and TRBJ2-1): EAGVAQSPRYKIIEKRQSVAFWCNPISGHATLYWYQQILGQGPKLLIQFQNNGVVDDSQLPKDRFSAERLKGVDSTLKIQPAKLEDSAVYLCASSFWAGGSYNEQFFGPGTRLTVL.

J is TRBJ1-2 and V is TRBV2; no clear D. Per the germline V gene, CDR1 is SNHLY and CDR2 is FYNNEI. Trimming stripped 0 bases from V and 4 bases from J, with 12 bases between. The CDR3 has 15 amino acids. In DNA form, the CDR3 reads TGTGCCAGCAGTGAAGCTTCGGGGTGGGGCTATGGCTACACCTTC. Translation gives CASSEASGWGYGYTF. Based on the CDR3 plus reference TRBV2 and TRBJ1-2, the full variable domain is EPEVTQTPSHQVTQMGQEVILRCVPISNHLYFYWYRQILGQKVEFLVSFYNNEISEKSEIFDDQFSVERPDGSNFTLKIRSTKLEDSAMYFCASSEASGWGYGYTFGSGTRLTVV.

The chain couples TRBV5-4 to TRBJ1-2; no reliable D call. Trimming took 0 bases from V and 6 from J, leaving 12 bases between them. The CDR3 runs to 14 residues. Germline V CDR1 and CDR2: SGHNT, YYREEE (reference sequence). The chain's CDR3 is CASSLGEARHGYTF. The CDR3 DNA sequence: TGTGCCAGCAGCTTGGGGGAGGCCCGGCATGGCTACACCTTC.

This clone turned up a few times. The same CDR3 also results from other DNA sequences found in this sample. This sequence joins TRBV6-5 and TRBJ1-2, with D hard to call. Germline lookup yields CDR1 MNHEY and CDR2 SVGAGI. V lost 0 bases and J lost 3, with 8 bases in between. This CDR3 has 14 residues. CDR3 in DNA: TGTGCCAGCAGTTACTCGGAGGGTGACTATGGCTACACCTTC. It yields the protein CASSYSEGDYGYTF.

This clone was seen only once. This chain connects TRBV7-9 to TRBJ2-7, with 8 nucleotides matching TRBD1. This CDR3 spans 14 amino acids. With 5 bases clipped from V and 3 bases from J, the junction kept 6 bases outside the gene matches. Per germline, CDR1 SEHNR and CDR2 FQNEAQ (reference sequence). CDR3 nucleotides: TGTGCCAGCAGCCGTGGACAGGGAGTCTACGAGCAGTACTTC. Its protein product is CASSRGQGVYEQYF.

This sequence joins TRBV30 and TRBJ2-7; D is perhaps TRBD2 (6 bases). The CDR3 sequence is 13 residues long. Germline CDR1 GTSNPN, CDR2 SVGIG (reference sequence). The V end lost 0 bases, the J end lost 3 bases, and 9 bases lay between the germline ends. The CDR3 region has the DNA TGTGCCTGGAGTGTCGGGGGAGTCTACGAGCAGTACTTC. Translating it yields CAWSVGGVYEQYF.

The V gene is TRBV27, the J gene TRBJ2-4; 7 bases match TRBD1. J lost 3 bases, V lost 6 bases, and 8 bases had no gene match. The CDR3 is 15 amino acids. Germline CDR1 reads MNHEY; CDR2 reads SMNVEV (reference sequence). CDR3 residues: CASRKGAVGKNIQYF. CDR3 DNA: TGTGCCAGCAGAAAGGGGGCCGTCGGCAAAAACATTCAGTACTTC.

Concerning this clone itself: Compared with germline, one end of the junction differs, possibly owing to a read error. This CDR3 is CASSLEVLAGKQHF. The CDR3 bases are TGTGCCAGCAGCTTAGAGGTCCTAGCGGGTAAGCAGCACTTC. The chain recombines TRBV7-8 with TRBJ2-7; 8 bases fit TRBD2. This CDR3 is built from 14 residues. Germline CDR1 and CDR2: SGHVS and FQNEAQ.

In DNA, the CDR3 is TGTGCCAGCTCACCGGACGGTGGGTACTACGAGCAGTACTTC. Encoded protein: CASSPDGGYYEQYF. J is TRBJ2-7 and V is TRBV18; D gene uncertain. V was clipped by 3 bases and J by 3 bases, with 12 bases between them. The CDR3 is 14 amino acids. Per the germline V gene, CDR1 is KGHSH and CDR2 is LQKENI.

V gene TRBV27 combines with J gene TRBJ1-6, with 9 bases aligning to TRBD1. Germline V CDR1 and CDR2: MNHEY, SMNVEV (reference sequence). The CDR3 extends over 14 amino acids. V shed 6 bases, J shed 7 bases, and the junction held 4 bases outside the gene matches. The CDR3 loop is CASSQQGANSPLHF. CDR3 nucleotides: TGTGCCAGCAGCCAACAGGGGGCAAATTCACCCCTCCACTTT.

The chain joins TRBV6-5 to TRBJ1-4, with no clear D. CDR1 and CDR2 from the germline V gene are MNHEY and SVGAGI. The length of the CDR3 is 15 residues. The V and J ends lost 0 bases and 5 bases respectively, with 10 bases between them. CDR3 region: CASSYSRAENEKLFF. Here the CDR3 DNA reads TGTGCCAGCAGTTACTCCAGAGCAGAAAATGAAAAACTGTTTTTT.

The V and J genes are TRBV6-5 and TRBJ2-3; D possibly corresponds to TRBD1 (6 bases). Germline V CDR1 and CDR2: MNHEY, SVGAGI. There are 13 residues in the CDR3. CDR3 protein: CGISRGRGDTQYF. The CDR3 region has the DNA TGTGGCATCAGCAGGGGTAGAGGAGATACGCAGTATTTT.

This clone has only one observation. The chain recombines TRBV10-3 with TRBJ2-5, with TRBD1 as a possible D gene (6 bases). Trimming removed 4 bases from V and 5 bases from J, with 11 bases in between. This CDR3 comprises 13 residues. The germline CDR1 and CDR2 sequences are ENHRY and SYGVKD. The chain's CDR3 is CAISAGASETQYF. The CDR3, as DNA: TGTGCCATCAGTGCAGGGGCCTCGGAGACCCAGTACTTC.

The chain is built from TRBV7-8 and TRBJ2-7; maybe TRBD2 (5 bases). This CDR3 is built from 16 residues. V was clipped by 3 bases and J by 4 bases, with 19 bases between them. The germline V gene encodes CDR1 SGHVS and CDR2 FQNEAQ. This CDR3 is CASSFDRARGTYEQYF. The CDR3 region has the DNA TGTGCCAGCAGCTTCGACCGGGCCCGGGGTACGTACGAGCAGTACTTC.

This chain joins TRBV4-3 and TRBJ1-4; TRBD1 might be the D (5 bases). Trimming left V 4 bases short and J 8 bases short, with 11 bases between. Germline V lookup: CDR1 LGHNA, CDR2 YSLEER. The CDR3 runs 13 residues. The CDR3 here is CASSRNSGEKLFF. DNA for the CDR3: TGCGCCAGCAGCCGCAATTCAGGGGAAAAACTGTTTTTT.

Points on this clone: The sample holds other DNA sequences that translate to the same CDR3. The chain has TRBV6-5 and TRBJ2-7; D is perhaps TRBD1 (5 bases). Germline V gene lookup returns CDR1 MNHEY and CDR2 SVGAGI. Trimming took 2 bases from V and 1 from J, leaving 6 bases between them. The CDR3 has 13 amino acids. CDR3 region: CASSYAGSYEQYF. The CDR3 nucleotides read TGTGCCAGCAGTTACGCAGGGTCCTACGAGCAGTACTTC.

The chain recombines TRBV7-9 with TRBJ2-1; D is possibly TRBD2 (6 bases). The ends were cut back, 8 bases at V and 7 bases at J, with 24 bases in the middle. The V gene's germline CDR1 is SEHNR and CDR2 FQNEAQ (reference sequence). The CDR3 loop spans 16 amino acids. CDR3 nucleotide sequence: TGTGCCAGCGGGGATTGGGGAGGAACCCAGCGGAATGAGCAGTTCTTC. Translated: CASGDWGGTQRNEQFF.